These 28 T cell receptor beta chains originate from one sample sequenced in a study of T cells in localized non-small cell lung cancer. The assay was immunoSEQ multiplex PCR, and TCRdb's table has in-frame clones only and misses some. The sample includes 40,000 to 65,000 clones, 70% to 90% of them seen just once. The material sequenced was PBMCs, taken before any cancer treatment. All receptors come from a female donor with stage II lung adenocarcinoma.

The V gene is TRBV19, the J gene TRBJ2-1, with TRBD1 as a possible D gene (5 bases). V lost 8 bases and J 6 bases, leaving 14 bases between the germline ends. The length of the CDR3 is 13 residues. Germline V gives CDR1 LNHDA, CDR2 SQIVND (reference sequence). The CDR3 sequence: CASRSGLINEQFF. The CDR3 DNA reads TGTGCCAGTCGTTCAGGGTTGATCAATGAGCAGTTCTTC.

Remarks on this clone: Additional DNA sequences in this sample encode the identical CDR3. The chain links TRBV9 to TRBJ2-7; no clear D. Germline lookup yields CDR1 SGDLS and CDR2 YYNGEE. CDR3 length: 13 residues. Trimming left V 2 bases short and J 3 bases short, with 9 bases between. For the CDR3, the DNA is TGTGCCAGCAGCGTGGGCGACCACTACGAGCAGTACTTC. Protein sequence: CASSVGDHYEQYF.

V is TRBV7-2 and J is TRBJ1-4; tentative D call: TRBD1 (5 bases). CDR1 is SGHTA and CDR2 is FQGNSA in the germline V gene. Trimming left V 5 bases short and J 15 bases short, with 16 bases between. The CDR3 is 12 residues long. In DNA form, the CDR3 reads TGTGCCAGCAGCCATGAGGCCGGGACGGTGTTTTTT. Protein product: CASSHEAGTVFF.

The chain recombines TRBV21-1 with TRBJ2-7; the D segment call TRBD2 is taken from the table without a DNA check. TRBV21-1 corresponds to a pseudogene. CDR3 length: 14 amino acids. The CDR3 is CASSRRLARSEQYF. CDR3 in DNA: TGTGCCAGCAGCCGACGACTAGCTCGATCCGAGCAGTACTTC.

This clone was counted a single time. The V gene is TRBV2, the J gene TRBJ1-4, with 9 bases aligning to TRBD1. The V gene's germline CDR1 is SNHLY and CDR2 FYNNEI. CDR3 length: 12 amino acids. J lost 8 bases, V lost 6 bases, and 1 base had no gene match. CDR3 in amino acids: CASRTGGEKLFF. CDR3 coding DNA: TGTGCCAGCAGGACAGGGGGGGAAAAACTGTTTTTT.

This chain uses TRBV5-1 with TRBJ2-7, with TRBD1 matching 7 bases. Germline V gives CDR1 SGHRS, CDR2 YFSETQ. V was clipped by 4 bases and J by 3 bases; unmatched bases: 10. There are 15 residues in the CDR3. The CDR3 nucleotides are TGCGCCAGCAGCCCCTCGGGACAGATCGACTACGAGCAGTACTTC. It codes for CASSPSGQIDYEQYF.

The gene calls are TRBV11-2 and TRBJ2-1, with TRBD1 matching over 9 bases. Germline CDR1 is SGHAT and CDR2 is FQNNGV. Trimming removed 7 bases from V and 2 bases from J; junction bases left unmatched: 6. CDR3 size: 15 residues. In nucleotides, the CDR3 is TGTGCCAGCACCCCGGGACAGGGCGCCTACAATGAGCAGTTCTTC. Translated: CASTPGQGAYNEQFF.

The DNA for the CDR3 is TGTGCCAGCAGCCCGCCGGTCAGGTCCTACGAGCAGTACTTC. This encodes CASSPPVRSYEQYF. The V and J genes are TRBV7-9 and TRBJ2-7; D unresolved. The V end was cut by 5 bases, the J end by 1 base, with 12 bases between. The length of the CDR3 is 14 residues. Germline V lookup: CDR1 SEHNR, CDR2 FQNEAQ (reference sequence).

Here the CDR3 reads CASSLASSTDTQYF. The CDR3 DNA follows: TGCGCCAGCAGCTTGGCCTCTTCCACAGATACGCAGTATTTT. This chain connects TRBV5-1 to TRBJ2-3; D unclear. V lost 0 bases to trimming and J lost 2 bases, with 7 bases between them. CDR3 length: 14 amino acids. Looked up from germline, CDR1 is SGHRS and CDR2 is YFSETQ.

J is TRBJ1-4 and V is TRBV5-5; D call uncertain. The CDR3 is 16 amino acids. The germline V gene encodes CDR1 SGHKS and CDR2 YYEKEE (reference sequence). V lost 0 bases to trimming and J lost 0 bases, with 9 bases between them. CDR3 coding DNA: TGTGCCAGCAGCTTGGACGGAGTCTCAACTAATGAAAAACTGTTTTTT. This codes for CASSLDGVSTNEKLFF. Full variable domain (rest looked up from reference TRBV5-5 and TRBJ1-4): DAGVTQSPTHLIKTRGQQVTLRCSPISGHKSVSWYQQVLGQGPQFIFQYYEKEERGRGNFPDRFSARQFPNYSSELNVNALLLGDSALYLCASSLDGVSTNEKLFFGSGTQLSVL.

V is TRBV30 and J is TRBJ1-1, with a tentative D call TRBD1 (6 bases). This CDR3 region has 15 residues. Looked up from germline, CDR1 is GTSNPN and CDR2 is SVGIG (reference sequence). V was cut by 0 bases and J by 6 bases, with 17 bases left in between. CDR3 loop: CAWSVSQGFWSEAFF. Here the CDR3 DNA reads TGTGCCTGGAGTGTTTCACAGGGCTTCTGGTCTGAAGCTTTCTTT.

The V gene is TRBV7-8, the J gene TRBJ2-1; 12 positions match TRBD2. The V segment lost 4 bases and the J segment 7 bases; nucleotides outside the gene matches: 8. This CDR3 spans 16 amino acids. Germline V gene data show CDR1 as SGHVS and CDR2 as FQNEAQ. CDR3 loop: CASSSQTSGGRNEQFF. In nucleotides, the CDR3 is TGTGCCAGCAGCTCCCAGACTAGCGGGGGTCGTAATGAGCAGTTCTTC.

This clone has only one observation. The chain is built from TRBV2 and TRBJ1-5, with TRBD1 identical over 8 bases. Germline V gene sequence: CDR1 SNHLY, CDR2 FYNNEI. CDR3 length: 14 amino acids. Germline trimming cut 6 bases from V and 8 bases from J; bases unmatched to any gene: 9. In DNA form, the CDR3 reads TGTGCCAGCAGGGCCGGACAGGGAAGGGAGCCCCAGCATTTT. Translated: CASRAGQGREPQHF. The whole variable domain, remainder taken from reference TRBV2 and TRBJ1-5, is EPEVTQTPSHQVTQMGQEVILRCVPISNHLYFYWYRQILGQKVEFLVSFYNNEISEKSEIFDDQFSVERPDGSNFTLKIRSTKLEDSAMYFCASRAGQGREPQHFGDGTRLSIL.

The CDR3 DNA is TGTGCCAGCACCAGGATGGGGGGTCTCACTGAAGCTTTCTTT. Encoded protein: CASTRMGGLTEAFF. This chain joins TRBV27 and TRBJ1-1, with a tentative D call TRBD1 (5 bases). Trimming took off 7 bases at V and 4 bases at J, with 16 bases between the two ends. This CDR3 region has 14 residues. The germline gives CDR1 MNHEY, CDR2 SMNVEV (reference sequence).

This rearrangement joins TRBV11-2 to TRBJ1-2; 7 bases line up with TRBD1. The V gene's germline CDR1 is SGHAT and CDR2 FQNNGV. The CDR3 length is 14 residues. With 1 base clipped from V and 5 bases from J, the junction kept 4 bases outside the gene matches. Written as DNA, the CDR3 is TGTGCCAGCAGCTTAGGGACAGGCCGTTATGGCTACACCTTC. Translated: CASSLGTGRYGYTF.

This chain connects TRBV6-5 to TRBJ2-2; D gene ambiguous. The CDR3 length is 13 residues. V lost 0 bases to trimming and J lost 4 bases, with 3 bases between them. Germline CDR1 MNHEY, CDR2 SVGAGI. The CDR3 sequence is CASSYSITGELFF. CDR3 sequence (DNA): TGTGCCAGCAGTTACTCGATCACCGGGGAGCTGTTTTTT.

CDR3 sequence (DNA): TGTGCCAGCAGCTTAGTTTACAGGGGAAATTCACCCCTCCACTTT. It is translated as CASSLVYRGNSPLHF. This chain joins TRBV11-2 and TRBJ1-6, with 7 bases fitting TRBD1. V was clipped by 1 base and J by 7 bases; unmatched bases: 4. The CDR3 runs to 15 residues. Per germline, CDR1 SGHAT and CDR2 FQNNGV.

This rearrangement joins TRBV9 to TRBJ2-7; 7 nucleotides align to TRBD2. Unmatched junction bases numbered 4, after V lost 0 bases and J lost 1 base. In germline, CDR1 is SGDLS, CDR2 YYNGEE. The CDR3 totals 15 residues. CDR3 nucleotide sequence: TGTGCCAGCAGCGTAGCGTCCGGGGGGTCCTACGAGCAGTACTTC. Translation gives CASSVASGGSYEQYF. Full variable domain (rest looked up from reference TRBV9 and TRBJ2-7): DSGVTQTPKHLITATGQRVTLRCSPRSGDLSVYWYQQSLDQGLQFLIQYYNGEERAKGNILERFSAQQFPDLHSELNLSSLELGDSALYFCASSVASGGSYEQYFGPGTRLTVT.

The chain is built from TRBV5-4 and TRBJ2-6; perhaps TRBD2 as D (6 bases). Looked up from germline, CDR1 is SGHNT and CDR2 is YYREEE (reference sequence). V was clipped by 3 bases and J by 0 bases, with 7 bases between them. The CDR3 length is 15 residues. As DNA, the CDR3 is TGTGCCAGCAGCTCCGGGGGCTCTGGGGCCAACGTCCTGACTTTC. Translated: CASSSGGSGANVLTF.

The chain carries TRBV5-1 and TRBJ2-1, with TRBD2 matching 10 bases. Germline loops: CDR1 SGHRS, CDR2 YFSETQ. The CDR3 is 16 amino acids. J gave up 8 bases and V 4 bases, and 12 bases lay outside the gene matches. CDR3 loop: CASSPNPAGGTYEQFF. In DNA form, the CDR3 reads TGCGCCAGCAGCCCGAACCCAGCGGGGGGGACTTATGAGCAGTTCTTC.

This clone was detected once. This sequence joins TRBV5-6 and TRBJ2-2; 10 bases align to TRBD1. In germline, CDR1 is SGHDT, CDR2 YYEEEE. Losses at the gene ends were 3 bases for V and 4 bases for J; bases not matched to a gene: 3. The CDR3 has 15 amino acids. The CDR3 reads CASSSGTGVTGELFF. The CDR3, as DNA: TGTGCCAGCAGCTCCGGGACAGGGGTCACCGGGGAGCTGTTTTTT.

Details on this clone: The junction differs from germline at one of its ends, possibly a read error. The V gene is TRBV6-5, the J gene TRBJ1-6; D is ambiguous. The CDR3 runs 15 residues. Per the germline V gene, CDR1 is MNHEY and CDR2 is SVGAGI. Written as DNA, the CDR3 is TGTGCCAGCAGTCACTCTGAGGACGGAAATTCACCCCTCCACTTT. It codes for CASSHSEDGNSPLHF.

This chain links TRBV20-1 with TRBJ1-5; a weak D match, TRBD1 (5 bases). Germline V gene sequence: CDR1 DFQATT, CDR2 SNEGSKA (reference sequence). The CDR3 covers 10 residues. V lost 6 bases, J lost 6 bases, and 6 bases lay in between. The CDR3 sequence: CSAGGQPQHF. The DNA of the CDR3 is TGCAGTGCCGGGGGTCAGCCCCAGCATTTT.

The chain carries TRBV18 and TRBJ2-1; 13 bases line up with TRBD2. The germline gives CDR1 KGHSH, CDR2 LQKENI. V lost 3 bases to trimming and J lost 7 bases; unmatched junction nucleotides: 3. The CDR3 has 15 residues. The CDR3 sequence: CASSPGLAGSNEQFF. Written as DNA, the CDR3 is TGTGCCAGCTCACCGGGACTAGCGGGGAGTAATGAGCAGTTCTTC. Complete variable domain (other parts from reference TRBV18 and TRBJ2-1): NAGVMQNPRHLVRRRGQEARLRCSPMKGHSHVYWYRQLPEEGLKFMVYLQKENIIDESGMPKERFSAEFPKEGPSILRIQQVVRGDSAAYFCASSPGLAGSNEQFFGPGTRLTVL.

The chain is built from TRBV29-1 and TRBJ2-1; TRBD1 might be the D (6 bases). Germline assignment: CDR1 SQVTM and CDR2 ANQGSEA. The CDR3 runs to 13 residues. Trimming shortened V by 4 bases and J by 2 bases, and 9 bases separated the two germline ends. CDR3 DNA sequence: TGCAGCGTTGGGGGGCATACCTACAATGAGCAGTTCTTC. Amino acid sequence: CSVGGHTYNEQFF.

The gene calls are TRBV7-9 and TRBJ1-5; D is ambiguous. Germline V gene sequence: CDR1 SEHNR, CDR2 FQNEAQ (reference sequence). Trimming pared 0 bases from V and 4 bases from J, leaving 4 bases between. This CDR3 contains 13 residues. The CDR3 loop is CASSLALNQPQHF. CDR3 sequence (DNA): TGTGCCAGCAGCTTAGCCCTAAATCAGCCCCAGCATTTT.

The chain recombines TRBV9 with TRBJ2-1, with D perhaps TRBD2 (5 bases). Deletions cut 4 bases from V and 0 bases from J, with 11 bases between. CDR3 size: 15 residues. Germline V gene sequence: CDR1 SGDLS, CDR2 YYNGEE. For the CDR3, the DNA is TGTGCCAGCAGCCCGGGGAGTAGCTCCTACAATGAGCAGTTCTTC. Translating it yields CASSPGSSSYNEQFF.

About this clone itself: The junction departs from the called germline gene at one end, perhaps through a read error. The gene calls are TRBV7-9 and TRBJ1-1; D unclear. Germline V gives CDR1 SEHNR, CDR2 FQNEAQ (reference sequence). The CDR3 consists of 16 residues. The CDR3 DNA reads TGTGCCAACAGCTTATCTGAGCTAGGGCTAAACACTGAAGCTTTCTTT. Its translation: CANSLSELGLNTEAFF.